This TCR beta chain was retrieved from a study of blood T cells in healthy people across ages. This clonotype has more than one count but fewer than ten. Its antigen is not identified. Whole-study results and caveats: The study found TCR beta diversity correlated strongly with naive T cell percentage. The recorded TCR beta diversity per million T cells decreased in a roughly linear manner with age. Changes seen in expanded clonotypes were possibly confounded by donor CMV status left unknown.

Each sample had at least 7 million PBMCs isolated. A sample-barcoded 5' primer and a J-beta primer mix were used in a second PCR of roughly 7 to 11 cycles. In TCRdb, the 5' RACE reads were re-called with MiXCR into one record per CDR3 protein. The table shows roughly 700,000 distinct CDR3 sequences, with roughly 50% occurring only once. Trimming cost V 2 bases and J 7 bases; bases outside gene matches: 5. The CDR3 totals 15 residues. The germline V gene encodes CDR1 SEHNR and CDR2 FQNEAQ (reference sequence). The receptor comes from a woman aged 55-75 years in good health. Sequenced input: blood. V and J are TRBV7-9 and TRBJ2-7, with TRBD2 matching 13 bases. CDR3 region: CASSLNRLAGGEQYF. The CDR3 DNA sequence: TGTGCCAGCAGCTTAAATCGACTAGCGGGAGGAGAGCAGTACTTC.